What follows is one T cell receptor beta chain and its context. Its specificity is not known. The data belong to a study of shared clonotypes between healthy human individuals. Study-wide results and limits: Researchers found naive subsets generally carried larger estimated richness than memory subsets. Shared clonotypes: about 5.3% naive CD4, approximately 3.4% naive CD8, about 2.2% memory CD4, 0.4% memory CD8.

CD4+ cell separation produced CD45RA+ naive and CD45RA-negative memory subsets. The method was immunoSEQ multiplex PCR; TCRdb's version includes in-frame clones alone and lacks a portion of them. The table records about 2.3 million clones, 85% to 95% of them present only once. The TCR originated in a man in his late teens or twenties in good health. Some clones in this sample may be carry-over from other donors' samples. Specimen: naive CD4+ T cells from PBMCs. Subset defined: CD45RA+ positively selected.

The CDR3 sequence: CASTPTGFEAYEQYF. CDR3 DNA sequence: TGCGCCAGCACCCCAACAGGGTTTGAAGCCTACGAGCAGTACTTC. This chain joins TRBV5-1 and TRBJ2-7; perhaps TRBD1 as D (6 bases). Germline CDR1 is SGHRS and CDR2 is YFSETQ. The CDR3 covers 15 residues. Trimming stripped 6 bases from V and 2 bases from J, with 18 bases between.